This T cell receptor (beta chain) was sequenced during a study of shared clonotypes between healthy human individuals. CDR3 length: 16 amino acids. Germline assignment: CDR1 SGHRS and CDR2 YFSETQ. V gave up 3 bases and J gave up 1 base; unmatched junction bases: 5. Some clones are missing from TCRdb's copy, which holds only in-frame ones; the method was immunoSEQ multiplex PCR. The sample has roughly 500,000 clones; 70% to 80% are singletons. The clonotype was recovered from a woman aged 40 to 49 in good health. Some clones in this sample may be carry-over from other donors' samples. This chain links TRBV5-1 with TRBJ2-3; 10 bases line up with TRBD2. Sequencing was performed on PBMCs. The CDR3 is CASSSGTSVGTDTQYF. In DNA, the CDR3 is TGCGCCAGCAGCTCGGGGACTAGCGTAGGCACAGATACGCAGTATTTT.